The rows below give T cell receptor beta chains drawn from one sample of a study of blood T cell repertoires in COVID-19. Libraries were prepared by immunoSEQ multiplex PCR; TCRdb keeps only in-frame clonotypes and omits some of them. Among fewer than 200,000 clones listed, roughly nine tenths were seen once. Source material: peripheral blood. The receptors here all came from a man between 18 and 35 years old who had recovered from COVID-19. The CDR3 runs from the conserved cysteine through the conserved F or W. A D gene is named only where the DNA matches it firmly. The size of a clone is reported for some rows only, either as once, few or many, or as a class for expanded clones.

D: NA
J: TRBJ1-1
V: TRBV6-4
size: once
DNA: TGTGCCAGCAGTCAACAGGAAAACACTGAAGCTTTCTTT
CDR3: CASSQQENTEAFF

D: NA
J: TRBJ1-3
V: TRBV19
size: NA
DNA: TGTGCCAGTAGTATCGGGGGGCACTCTGGAAACACCATATATTTT
CDR3: CASSIGGHSGNTIYF

D: NA
J: TRBJ2-7
V: TRBV6-1
size: NA
DNA: TGTGCCAGCAGTGAAATGGGGGCGAGCTCCTACGAGCAGTACTTC
CDR3: CASSEMGASSYEQYF

D: TRBD2
J: TRBJ2-1
V: TRBV11-2
size: NA
DNA: TGTGCCAGCAGCTGGAGACTAGCGGCTACCTACAATGAGCAGTTCTTC
CDR3: CASSWRLAATYNEQFF

D: TRBD1
J: TRBJ2-5
V: TRBV5-4
size: NA
DNA: TGTGCCAGCAGCGGGACAGGGGCCTTGGAGACCCAGTACTTC
CDR3: CASSGTGALETQYF

D: TRBD2
J: TRBJ2-1
V: TRBV7-2
size: NA
DNA: TGTGCCAGCATCCCAGGGGGGTTAGCGGGAGGAATTTACAATGAGCAGTTCTTC
CDR3: CASIPGGLAGGIYNEQFF

D: NA
J: TRBJ1-1
V: TRBV5-6
size: NA
DNA: TGTGCCAGCACCAACCCTCGACAGTACACTGAAGCTTTCTTT
CDR3: CASTNPRQYTEAFF

D: NA
J: TRBJ1-5
V: TRBV7-2
size: NA
DNA: TGTGCCAGCAGCTTCTACGGGGATAGCAATCAGCCCCAGCATTTT
CDR3: CASSFYGDSNQPQHF

D: NA
J: TRBJ2-3
V: TRBV29-1
size: NA
DNA: TGCAGCGTGCGGAGGGTCAGTCCAGATACGCAGTATTTT
CDR3: CSVRRVSPDTQYF

D: NA
J: TRBJ1-6
V: TRBV5-6
size: NA
DNA: TGTGCCAGCAGCTCAAGAAGGGGGGGTTCACCCCTCCACTTT
CDR3: CASSSRRGGSPLHF

D: NA
J: TRBJ1-1
V: TRBV30
size: NA
DNA: TGTGCCTGGAGGAAGGAGGGAGGGGTAACTGAAGCTTTCTTT
CDR3: CAWRKEGGVTEAFF

D: TRBD2
J: TRBJ2-1
V: TRBV7-2
size: NA
DNA: TGTGCCAGCCGCCCTGGCGGGAGCTCGGATGAGCAGTTCTTC
CDR3: CASRPGGSSDEQFF

D: NA
J: TRBJ1-2
V: TRBV12-3/TRBV12-4
size: NA
DNA: TGTGCCAGCAGTTTCAGCCGCTGGGAGGGCTACACCTTC
CDR3: CASSFSRWEGYTF

D: TRBD1
J: TRBJ1-5
V: TRBV3-1/TRBV3-2
size: NA
DNA: TGTGCCAGCAGCCCCGGGACAGGCCGTAATCAGCCCCAGCATTTT
CDR3: CASSPGTGRNQPQHF

D: TRBD1
J: TRBJ1-6
V: TRBV3-1/TRBV3-2
size: once
DNA: TGTGCCAGCAGCCAAGGTATCACAGGGGTAGGACCCCTCCACTTT
CDR3: CASSQGITGVGPLHF

D: TRBD2
J: TRBJ2-7
V: TRBV5-4
size: NA
DNA: TGTGCCAGCAGCCCACCTGGGACTACGGGAACCTACGAGCAGTACTTC
CDR3: CASSPPGTTGTYEQYF

D: TRBD1
J: TRBJ2-7
V: TRBV29-1
size: NA
DNA: TGCAGCGTTGAGGGACAGGGAAATCGCTGGGGCTACGAGCAGTACTTC
CDR3: CSVEGQGNRWGYEQYF

D: TRBD1
J: TRBJ2-2
V: TRBV28
size: NA
DNA: TGTGCCAGCAAACAAGGGGGCAGGACCGGGGAGCTGTTTTTT
CDR3: CASKQGGRTGELFF

D: TRBD1
J: TRBJ2-1
V: TRBV4-3
size: NA
DNA: TGCGCCAGCAGCCAAGCCCCGGGACAGGTTACATTTCTTTACAATGAGCAGTTCTTC
CDR3: CASSQAPGQVTFLYNEQFF

D: TRBD2
J: TRBJ2-7
V: TRBV2
size: NA
DNA: TGTGCCAGCAGAGAACTAGCGGGAGTAGGCTACGAGCAGTACTTC
CDR3: CASRELAGVGYEQYF